Presented here are 3 T cell receptor beta chains from one specimen sequenced in a study of T cells in Graves' hyperthyroidism and ophthalmopathy. Amplification of TCR beta CDR3 regions used RNA as the template. The study used the HTBI primer set for a first-round RT-PCR of the TCR CDR3. Using its own MiXCR run on the multiplex PCR reads, TCRdb lists one record per CDR3 protein. Among hundreds of thousands of distinct CDR3 sequences listed, less than 20% were seen once. Source material: blood. The source is a man aged 35 to 55 with Graves' ophthalmopathy.

In its sample, this clonotype was seen a few times. The genes are TRBV24-1 and TRBJ2-1; maybe TRBD2 (5 bases). This CDR3 has 14 amino acids. CDR1 and CDR2 from the germline V gene are KGHDR and SFDVKD. V shed 9 bases and J shed 3 bases, with 14 bases lying between them. CDR3 nucleotide sequence: TGTGCCACCCTTGGACTCCCGAACTACAATGAGCAGTTCTTC. This sequence encodes CATLGLPNYNEQFF.

This clonotype showed up just once. The CDR3 DNA reads as TGTGCTAGTGGTTTGGTAGGGCCATCCAGGGGACATCCGACAACTAATGAAAAACTGTTTTTT. It yields the protein CASGLVGPSRGHPTTNEKLFF. The chain combines TRBV12-5 with TRBJ1-4, with a possible D match to TRBD1 (6 bases). The CDR3 runs to 21 residues. Trimming cost V 0 bases and J 0 bases, with 23 bases left between them. Germline V CDR1 and CDR2: LGHNT, FRNRAP.

This clonotype was detected ten times or more. The genes are TRBV5-1 and TRBJ1-5; 7 bases are a match to TRBD1. This CDR3 has 15 residues. CDR1 is SGHRS, CDR2 YFSETQ, per germline. After removal of 0 bases from V and 4 bases from J, the junction contained 4 bases not matched to a gene. In DNA form, the CDR3 reads TGCGCCAGCAGCTTGGCGGGACAGATTAATCAGCCCCAGCATTTT. Translated, it gives CASSLAGQINQPQHF.